Below are 20 T cell receptor beta chains sequenced from a single sample in a study of early T cells in non-severe SARS-CoV-2 infection. TCRdb called the 5' RACE reads again in MiXCR, with one record for every CDR3 protein. Altogether roughly 120,000 distinct CDR3 sequences are present, about 15% being singletons, with the ten largest covering just over 20%. Sequenced input: whole blood. These receptors were collected from an adult who was a healthcare worker with PCR-confirmed SARS-CoV-2 infection or an uninfected control (not recorded which).

This clonotype was picked up many times. J is TRBJ2-7 and V is TRBV5-1; D is perhaps TRBD1 (5 bases). V lost 4 bases and J lost 2, with 7 bases in between. The germline V gene has CDR1 SGHRS and CDR2 YFSETQ. This CDR3 has 12 amino acids. The DNA of the CDR3 is TGCGCCAGCAGCGGGGCTACCTACGAGCAGTACTTC. Translating it yields CASSGATYEQYF.

The V and J genes are TRBV7-9 and TRBJ2-7; 7 bases agree with TRBD1. Trimming took 4 bases from V and 2 from J; bases not matched to a gene: 5. The CDR3 sequence is 14 residues long. Germline lookup yields CDR1 SEHNR and CDR2 FQNEAQ (reference sequence). The CDR3 bases are TGTGCCAGCAGCTCGACAGGGCGAGCCTACGAGCAGTACTTC. This codes for CASSSTGRAYEQYF.

Details on this clonotype: A much more abundant neighbour one base away suggests this may be a read error. J is TRBJ1-1 and V is TRBV30; D perhaps matches TRBD1 (6 bases). Looked up from germline, CDR1 is GTSNPN and CDR2 is SVGIG (reference sequence). The CDR3 is made up of 13 amino acids. Trimming took 5 bases from V and 1 from J, leaving 11 bases between them. The DNA for the CDR3 is TGTGCCTGGGGCGGACAGAAGAACACTGAAGCTTTCTTT. It is translated as CAWGGQKNTEAFF.

The chain has TRBV18 and TRBJ2-3; D unclear. The ends were cut back, 0 bases at V and 2 bases at J, with 6 bases in the middle. Looked up from germline, CDR1 is KGHSH and CDR2 is LQKENI. This CDR3 has 14 amino acids. CDR3: CASSPPSDTDTQYF. The CDR3 region has the DNA TGTGCCAGCTCACCACCCTCCGACACAGATACGCAGTATTTT.

There are a few counts of this clonotype. The rearrangement joins TRBV4-2 to TRBJ2-7; D is perhaps TRBD1 or TRBD2 (5 bases each). There are 15 residues in the CDR3. V shed 1 base and J shed 3 bases, with 13 bases lying between them. Germline-derived CDR1 and CDR2 are LGHNA and YNFKEQ. For the CDR3, the DNA is TGTGCCAGCAGCCAAGCCCGGGACGCTAGCTACGAGCAGTACTTC. Its translation: CASSQARDASYEQYF.

V usage is TRBV29-1 and J usage is TRBJ2-7; the D gene could be TRBD1 or TRBD2 (5 bases each). CDR1 SQVTM and CDR2 ANQGSEA come from the germline V gene. This CDR3 has 12 amino acids. The V and J ends lost 6 bases and 6 bases respectively, with 15 bases between them. The CDR3 loop reads CSVGEGLLEQYF. The CDR3 DNA follows: TGCAGCGTCGGAGAGGGGCTGCTCGAGCAGTACTTC.

There are a few counts of this clonotype. This chain uses TRBV2 with TRBJ2-3; tentatively, D is TRBD1 or TRBD2 (5 bases each). The CDR3 is 13 amino acids. Per germline, CDR1 SNHLY and CDR2 FYNNEI. V dropped 8 bases and J dropped 3 bases, with 12 bases sitting between them. This CDR3 is CASREQATDTQYF. The CDR3 nucleotides read TGTGCCAGCCGGGAACAGGCTACAGATACGCAGTATTTT.

This chain connects TRBV3-1 to TRBJ2-7, with D perhaps matching TRBD1 (6 bases). With 0 bases removed from V and 2 bases from J, the gap between germline ends came to 14 bases. Germline values: CDR1 LGHDT, CDR2 YNNKEL (reference sequence). CDR3 size: 16 residues. The CDR3 reads CASSQDLTTGTYEQYF. The CDR3 DNA reads TGTGCCAGCAGCCAAGATCTAACGACAGGCACCTACGAGCAGTACTTC.

The chain is built from TRBV9 and TRBJ1-4; D gene unclear. The CDR3 is 14 residues long. Between the trimmed V and J ends, which lost 0 bases and 8 bases, there was a span of 11 bases. Germline assignment: CDR1 SGDLS and CDR2 YYNGEE. DNA of the CDR3: TGTGCCAGCAGCGTAGGTGGATTCGAGGAAAAACTGTTTTTT. This encodes CASSVGGFEEKLFF. Supplemented by reference TRBV9 and TRBJ1-4, the full variable domain reads DSGVTQTPKHLITATGQRVTLRCSPRSGDLSVYWYQQSLDQGLQFLIQYYNGEERAKGNILERFSAQQFPDLHSELNLSSLELGDSALYFCASSVGGFEEKLFFGSGTQLSVL.

The V call is TRBV20-1, the J call TRBJ1-2, with 9 bases aligning to TRBD1. The germline CDR1 and CDR2 sequences are DFQATT and SNEGSKA (reference sequence). J gave up 8 bases and V 5 bases, and 9 bases lay outside the gene matches. The CDR3 covers 13 residues. CDR3 DNA: TGCAGTGCTTATCTCGGGACAGGGTCAGGCTACACCTTC. This translates into CSAYLGTGSGYTF.

This clonotype was detected a few times. J is TRBJ2-2 and V is TRBV2, with D possibly being TRBD2 (6 bases). The CDR3 sequence is 14 residues long. Germline V gene lookup returns CDR1 SNHLY and CDR2 FYNNEI. V lost 5 bases and J lost 6, with 13 bases in between. The CDR3 here is CASSTGLRPGELFF. CDR3 nucleotides: TGTGCCAGCAGTACGGGACTCCGACCCGGGGAGCTGTTTTTT.

This clonotype was detected a few times. The chain employs TRBV12-3 or TRBV12-4 and TRBJ2-7; D uncertain. Trimming stripped 2 bases from V and 2 bases from J, with 7 bases between. CDR3 length equals 13 residues. The CDR3 is CASSLNVAYEQYF. Here the CDR3 DNA reads TGTGCCAGCAGTTTAAACGTGGCCTACGAGCAGTACTTC.

The chain couples TRBV6-6 to TRBJ1-2; D possibly corresponds to TRBD1 (6 bases). CDR1 is MNHNY and CDR2 is SVGAGI in the germline V gene (reference sequence). The CDR3 is 14 residues long. The ends were cut back, 2 bases at V and 5 bases at J, with 12 bases in the middle. Here the CDR3 reads CASSYTDRPYGYTF. In DNA, the CDR3 is TGTGCCAGCAGTTACACCGACAGGCCGTATGGCTACACCTTC.

The genes are TRBV20-1 and TRBJ2-1; 7 bases agree with TRBD2. Germline CDR1 is DFQATT and CDR2 is SNEGSKA (reference sequence). The J segment lost 0 bases and the V segment lost 0 bases, leaving 2 bases of the junction unmatched. The CDR3 length is 15 residues. The CDR3 DNA is TGCAGTGCTAGAGAGACGGGGGGCTCCTACAATGAGCAGTTCTTC. This encodes CSARETGGSYNEQFF.

Notes on this clonotype: An end of the junction differs from the germline gene, which may be a read error. The CDR3 DNA reads TGCAGTGCTCCATTCAGCGGAAGCTCCTACAATGAGCAGATCTTC. Its translation is CSAPFSGSSYNEQIF. The J gene is TRBJ2-1, the V gene TRBV20-1, with D perhaps TRBD2 (5 bases). CDR3 length: 15 amino acids. Germline loops: CDR1 DFQATT, CDR2 SNEGSKA (reference sequence).

This clonotype has only a few counts. The J gene is TRBJ1-3, the V gene TRBV4-1; D remains unclear. The germline V gene encodes CDR1 MGHRA and CDR2 YSYEKL. This CDR3 region has 17 residues. The V end was cut by 6 bases, the J end by 0 bases, with 18 bases between. CDR3 in amino acids: CASRSVPGKFSGNTIYF. CDR3 nucleotide sequence: TGCGCCAGCAGGTCGGTTCCGGGAAAGTTCTCTGGAAACACCATATATTTT.

This clonotype was observed many times. The chain recombines TRBV6-1 with TRBJ2-3; the D is unclear. The V gene's germline CDR1 is MNHNS and CDR2 SASEGT. V was shortened by 3 bases and J by 0 bases, with 13 bases between the two germline ends. This CDR3 spans 16 amino acids. Here the CDR3 reads CASSEWTGSSTDTQYF. CDR3 coding DNA: TGTGCCAGCAGTGAGTGGACCGGGTCTAGCACAGATACGCAGTATTTT.

This clonotype was seen a few times. The chain has TRBV18 and TRBJ2-5; D is ambiguous. This CDR3 is 15 amino acids long. The V and J ends lost 2 bases and 3 bases respectively, with 13 bases between them. CDR1 and CDR2 from the germline V gene are KGHSH and LQKENI. The CDR3 region has the DNA TGTGCCAGCTCACCAAGACGGGTTGAGAAAGAGACCCAGTACTTC. As protein: CASSPRRVEKETQYF.

This clonotype was picked up a small number of times. This chain uses TRBV6-6 with TRBJ2-7; the D call may be TRBD1 or TRBD2 (5 bases each). The CDR3 consists of 13 residues. Germline V lookup: CDR1 MNHNY, CDR2 SVGAGI (reference sequence). Trimming took off 7 bases at V and 6 bases at J, with 16 bases between the two ends. CDR3 protein: CASTRGMGVEQYF. CDR3 in DNA: TGTGCCAGCACTCGAGGGATGGGGGTCGAGCAGTACTTC.

This clonotype was detected many times. J is TRBJ1-1 and V is TRBV7-9; TRBD1 might be the D (5 bases). The CDR3 covers 12 residues. Germline CDR1 is SEHNR and CDR2 is FQNEAQ (reference sequence). V lost 5 bases and J lost 5, with 9 bases in between. CDR3 in amino acids: CASSPGATEAFF. CDR3 DNA: TGTGCCAGCAGCCCTGGGGCAACTGAAGCTTTCTTT.